These 6 T cell receptor beta chains were all obtained from the same sample, sequenced in a study of regulatory T cells in long-lasting Graves disease. Described time point: newly diagnosed GD, antithyroid drugs for less than 3 months. Scientists built the TCR library using RNA that was extracted from PBMCs. Building the TCR beta libraries relied on iRepertoire HTBI primers, and CDR3 regions underwent Arm-PCR. TCRdb reanalysed the multiplex PCR reads using MiXCR and keeps one entry per CDR3 protein. Of approximately 440,000 distinct CDR3 sequences listed, roughly 16% are singletons. Separately, the same data were catalogued under a study of T cells in Graves' hyperthyroidism and ophthalmopathy.

Sequenced material: peripheral blood mononuclear cells (PBMCs), taken at new diagnosis, from a patient treated with antithyroid drugs. These TCRs come from a middle-aged man with Graves disease.

In its sample, this clonotype was seen a few times. The V gene is TRBV29-1, the J gene TRBJ2-7; 7 bases map to TRBD1. Germline loops: CDR1 SQVTM, CDR2 ANQGSEA. With 2 bases clipped from V and 5 bases from J, the junction kept 12 bases outside the gene matches. The CDR3 runs 15 residues. The CDR3, as DNA: TGCAGCGTTGAACGTGGGGGACAGCGAGGGGACGAGCAGTACTTC. This encodes CSVERGGQRGDEQYF.

This clonotype was detected many times. This chain links TRBV2 with TRBJ1-5, with 9 bases identical to TRBD1. With 6 bases clipped from V and 7 bases from J, the junction kept 10 bases outside the gene matches. Germline CDR1 and CDR2: SNHLY and FYNNEI. The CDR3 covers 15 residues. The CDR3 reads CASSVGTGWVQPQHF. For the CDR3, the DNA is TGTGCCAGCAGCGTCGGGACAGGGTGGGTACAGCCCCAGCATTTT.

This clonotype was detected a few times. The V and J genes are TRBV5-1 and TRBJ2-7; no clear D. V was cut by 4 bases and J by 6 bases, with 14 bases left in between. The CDR3 length is 13 residues. The germline gives CDR1 SGHRS, CDR2 YFSETQ. CDR3 sequence reads: CASSPYSPLEQYF. The CDR3 region has the DNA TGCGCCAGCAGCCCCTACAGCCCTCTCGAGCAGTACTTC.

This chain connects TRBV20-1 to TRBJ2-5; D is undetermined. The germline CDR1 and CDR2 sequences are DFQATT and SNEGSKA (reference sequence). The V end was cut by 0 bases, the J end by 3 bases, with 8 bases between. The CDR3 has 13 amino acids. CDR3 protein: CSARDMGEETQYF. Here the CDR3 DNA reads TGCAGTGCTAGAGATATGGGCGAAGAGACCCAGTACTTC.

This clonotype was observed many times. The chain employs TRBV6-1 and TRBJ2-7, with D tentatively TRBD1 or TRBD2 (5 bases each). The V gene's germline CDR1 is MNHNS and CDR2 SASEGT. V lost 1 base, J lost 8 bases, and 12 bases lay in between. This CDR3 has 13 residues. This CDR3 reads CASSEVERGQQYF. The CDR3 DNA is TGTGCCAGCAGTGAAGTAGAAAGGGGACAGCAGTACTTC.

This clonotype occurred many times. The chain uses TRBV30 and TRBJ2-7; a possible D gene is TRBD1 (5 bases). The CDR3 has 13 amino acids. Germline values: CDR1 GTSNPN, CDR2 SVGIG (reference sequence). The germline V and J ends were trimmed by 6 bases and 2 bases, with 14 bases remaining between them. CDR3 coding DNA: TGTGCCTGTACATCAGACAGCACCTACGAGCAGTACTTC. Amino acids: CACTSDSTYEQYF.